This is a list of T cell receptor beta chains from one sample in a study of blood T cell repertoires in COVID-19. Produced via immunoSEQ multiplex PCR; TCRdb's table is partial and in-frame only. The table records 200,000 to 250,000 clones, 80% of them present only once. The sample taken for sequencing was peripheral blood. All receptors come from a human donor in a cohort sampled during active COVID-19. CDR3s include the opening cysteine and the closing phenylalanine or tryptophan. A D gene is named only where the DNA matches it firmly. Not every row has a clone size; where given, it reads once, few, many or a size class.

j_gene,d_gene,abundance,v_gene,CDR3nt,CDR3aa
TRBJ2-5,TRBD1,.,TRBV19,TGTGCCAGTAGTACGCGGACAGGCTGGGAGACCCAGTACTTC,CASSTRTGWETQYF
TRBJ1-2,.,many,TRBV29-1,TGCAGCGCTTTGACACAGAACTATGGCTACACCTTC,CSALTQNYGYTF
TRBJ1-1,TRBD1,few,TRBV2,TGTGCCAGCACGAGACAGGGTGAAGCTTTCTTT,CASTRQGEAFF
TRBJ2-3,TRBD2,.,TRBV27,TGTGCCAGCAGTGTTGGGACTATCAGAGATACGCAGTATTTT,CASSVGTIRDTQYF
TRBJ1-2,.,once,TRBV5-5,TGTGCCAGCAGCTATGAACCGGGACAAGTCGCCTATGGCTACACCTTC,CASSYEPGQVAYGYTF
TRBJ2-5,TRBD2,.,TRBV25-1,TGTGCCAGTTTCAGCGGGACCCTAGGGACCCAGTACTTC,CASFSGTLGTQYF
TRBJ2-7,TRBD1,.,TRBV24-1,TGTGCCACCAGTGACCCAAGCGGGACAGGGGGTGACGAGCAGTACTTC,CATSDPSGTGGDEQYF
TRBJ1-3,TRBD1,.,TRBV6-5,TGTGCCAGCAGTTATCAGGGGGCCAACACCATATATTTT,CASSYQGANTIYF
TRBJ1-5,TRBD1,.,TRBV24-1,TGTGCCACCAGTGATCCTCGACAGGGACGGAAGCCCCAGCATTTT,CATSDPRQGRKPQHF
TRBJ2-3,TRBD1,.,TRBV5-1,TGCGCCAGCAGCCTAGGACAGGGGAACACAGATACGCAGTATTTT,CASSLGQGNTDTQYF
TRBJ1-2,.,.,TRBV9,TGTGCCAGCAGCACAGGGCGCGGCTTAAACTATGGCTACACCTTC,CASSTGRGLNYGYTF
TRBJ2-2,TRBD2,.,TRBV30,TGTGCCTGGGGGGGAGGGGTCGGCACCGGGGAGCTGTTTTTT,CAWGGGVGTGELFF
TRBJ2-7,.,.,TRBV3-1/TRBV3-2,TGTGCCAGCAGCCCCAACCCTACAGCCTACGAGCAGTACTTC,CASSPNPTAYEQYF
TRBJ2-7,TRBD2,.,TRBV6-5,TGTGCCAGCAGTTACTCGACTAGCGGGGGAACCTACGAGCAGTACTTC,CASSYSTSGGTYEQYF
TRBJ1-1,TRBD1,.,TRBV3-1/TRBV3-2,TGTGCCAGCAGCCAAAACCGGGACAGTGAAGCTTTCTTT,CASSQNRDSEAFF
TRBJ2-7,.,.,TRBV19,TGTGCCAGTAGTATTTTCGGGGGTCCCTCCTACGAGCAGTACTTC,CASSIFGGPSYEQYF
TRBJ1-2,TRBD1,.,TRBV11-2,TGTGCCAGCAGCGGACGACAGGGAGCAGGCTATGGCTACACCTTC,CASSGRQGAGYGYTF
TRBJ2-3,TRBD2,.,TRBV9,TGTGCCAGCAGCGTTGCTAGCGGGTTTAGCACAGATACGCAGTATTTT,CASSVASGFSTDTQYF
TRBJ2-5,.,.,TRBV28,TGTGCCAGCAGTTTCGGGGGTCAAGGGGAAGAGACCCAGTACTTC,CASSFGGQGEETQYF
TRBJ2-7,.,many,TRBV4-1,TGCGCCAGCAGCCAAGACACCAATCTAGCGCCCTACGAGCAGTACTTC,CASSQDTNLAPYEQYF
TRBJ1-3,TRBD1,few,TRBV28,TGTGCCAGCACCCGGGACAGTGTAATTGGGGGATCTGGAAACACCATATATTTT,CASTRDSVIGGSGNTIYF
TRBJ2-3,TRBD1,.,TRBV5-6,TGTGCCAGCAGACAGACAGGGGTCGGGGGAACCTACACAGATACGCAGTATTTT,CASRQTGVGGTYTDTQYF
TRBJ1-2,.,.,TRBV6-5,TGTGCCAGCACCCAGGGTTCTCTTAACTATGGCTACACCTTC,CASTQGSLNYGYTF
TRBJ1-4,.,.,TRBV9,TGTGCCAGCAGCCCGCGACAGGACTCGGGTAATGAAAAACTGTTTTTT,CASSPRQDSGNEKLFF
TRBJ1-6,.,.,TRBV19,TGTGCCAGTACTCCGCAGGGCGAAGGTTCACCCCTCCACTTT,CASTPQGEGSPLHF
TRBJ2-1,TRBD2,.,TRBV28,TGTGCCAGCAGTTTTCGTAGCGGGGGGGCGATAAATGAGCAGTTCTTC,CASSFRSGGAINEQFF
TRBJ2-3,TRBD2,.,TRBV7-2,TGTGCCAGCAGCTACTCTAGCGGGGGGCTCACAGATACGCAGTATTTT,CASSYSSGGLTDTQYF
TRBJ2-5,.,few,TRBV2,TGTGCCAGCAGTGAACTAGCCGGGGTCCAAGAGACCCAGTACTTC,CASSELAGVQETQYF
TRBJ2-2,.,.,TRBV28,TGTGCCAGCAGTTTAAGCGGGCCCGCCACCGGGGAGCTGTTTTTT,CASSLSGPATGELFF
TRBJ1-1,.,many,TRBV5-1,TGCGCCAGCAGCTTGGCCGGTGGCGCGGGGGCTGGTGAAGCTTTCTTT,CASSLAGGAGAGEAFF
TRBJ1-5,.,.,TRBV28,TGTGCCAGCAGTTTCGTCCTTCGACAGGCTCAGATTAGCAATCAGCCCCAGCATTTT,CASSFVLRQAQISNQPQHF
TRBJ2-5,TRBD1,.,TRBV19,TGTGCCAGTGCGACAGGGATCGGGGAGACCCAGTACTTC,CASATGIGETQYF